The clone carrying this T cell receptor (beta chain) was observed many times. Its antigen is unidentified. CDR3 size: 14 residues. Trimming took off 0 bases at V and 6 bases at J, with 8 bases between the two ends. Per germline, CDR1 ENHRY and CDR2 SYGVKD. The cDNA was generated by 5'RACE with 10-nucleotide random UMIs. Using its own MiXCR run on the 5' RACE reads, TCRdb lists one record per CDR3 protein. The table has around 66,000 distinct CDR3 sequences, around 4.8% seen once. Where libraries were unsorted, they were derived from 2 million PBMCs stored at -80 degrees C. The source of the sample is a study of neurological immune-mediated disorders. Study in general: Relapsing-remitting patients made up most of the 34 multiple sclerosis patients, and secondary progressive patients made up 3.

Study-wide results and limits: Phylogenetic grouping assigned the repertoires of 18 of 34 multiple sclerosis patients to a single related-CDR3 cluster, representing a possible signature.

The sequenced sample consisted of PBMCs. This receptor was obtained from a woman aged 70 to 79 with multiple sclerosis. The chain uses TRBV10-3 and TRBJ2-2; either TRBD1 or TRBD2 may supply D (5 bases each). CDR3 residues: CAISESTGPGELFF. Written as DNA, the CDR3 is TGTGCCATCAGTGAGTCGACGGGGCCCGGGGAGCTGTTTTTT.